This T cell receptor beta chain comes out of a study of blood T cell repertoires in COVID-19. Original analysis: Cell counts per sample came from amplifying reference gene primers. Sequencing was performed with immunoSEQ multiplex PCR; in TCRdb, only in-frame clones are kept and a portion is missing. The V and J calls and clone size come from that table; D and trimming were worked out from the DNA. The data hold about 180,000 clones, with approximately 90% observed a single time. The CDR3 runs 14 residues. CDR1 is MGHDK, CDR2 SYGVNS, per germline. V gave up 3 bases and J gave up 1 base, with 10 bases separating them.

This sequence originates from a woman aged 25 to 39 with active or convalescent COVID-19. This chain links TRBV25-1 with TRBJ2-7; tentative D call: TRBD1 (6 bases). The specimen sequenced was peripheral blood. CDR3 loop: CASSDRGLSYEQYF. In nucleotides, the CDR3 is TGTGCCAGCAGTGACAGGGGCCTATCCTACGAGCAGTACTTC.